The 13 T cell receptor beta chains reported below all come from one sample, sequenced in a study of T cell repertoires in cytomegalovirus infection. In TCRdb, the reads were re-called with MiXCR into one record per CDR3 protein. The data hold around 900,000 distinct CDR3 sequences, with around 30% observed a single time. Antigens for these TCRs are unknown. Sequencing used cultured CD8+ T cells from PBMCs, obtained from culture after CMV antigen stimulation. All receptors come from a human donor in good health (CMV status not recorded). Some clones in this sample may be carry-over from other donors' samples.

V gene TRBV7-2 combines with J gene TRBJ2-7; unclear D gene. Trimming took 4 bases from V and 3 from J, leaving 10 bases between them. This CDR3 has 13 residues. The germline V gene has CDR1 SGHTA and CDR2 FQGNSA. This CDR3 reads CASSWPAIYEQYV. As DNA, the CDR3 is TGTGCCAGCAGCTGGCCGGCCATCTACGAGCAGTACGTC.

This clonotype was seen a few times. This chain links TRBV7-6 with TRBJ2-7; possibly TRBD2 for D (5 bases). The germline CDR1 and CDR2 sequences are SGHVS and FNYEAQ. With 11 bases removed from V and 0 bases from J, the gap between germline ends came to 14 bases. The CDR3 is 13 residues long. The CDR3 sequence is CAGRRRDSYEQYF. CDR3 nucleotide sequence: TGTGCCGGGAGACGAAGGGACTCCTACGAGCAGTACTTC.

Ten or more counts support this clonotype. The chain recombines TRBV7-8 with TRBJ1-5, with no clear D. CDR1 and CDR2 from the germline V gene are SGHVS and FQNEAQ. This CDR3 region has 16 residues. Trimming removed 1 base from V and 0 bases from J, with 10 bases in between. CDR3 bases: TGTGCCAGCAGCTTAGAAGGCAGAAGTAGCAATCAGCCCCAGCATTTT. Its translation: CASSLEGRSSNQPQHF.

This rearrangement joins TRBV28 to TRBJ1-4; no reliable D call. Germline V lookup: CDR1 MDHEN, CDR2 SYDVKM. The CDR3 runs 15 residues. V was clipped by 5 bases and J by 0 bases, with 10 bases between them. The CDR3 DNA sequence: TGTGCCAGCAGTCCCGGAGAAACAACTAATGAAAAACTGTTTTTT. This encodes CASSPGETTNEKLFF.

This clonotype has ten or more counts. The CDR3 here is CASRSSTGSNQPQHF. The CDR3 region has the DNA TGTGCCAGCAGGTCATCGACAGGGTCCAATCAGCCCCAGCATTTT. This chain uses TRBV7-2 with TRBJ1-5; TRBD1 aligns across 7 bases. CDR3 length: 15 residues. The ends lost 6 bases at V and 3 bases at J; junction bases unmatched: 8. CDR1 and CDR2 from the germline V gene are SGHTA and FQGNSA. The entire variable domain, with the rest obtained from reference TRBV7-2 and TRBJ1-5, is as follows: GAGVSQSPSNKVTEKGKDVELRCDPISGHTALYWYRQSLGQGLEFLIYFQGNSAPDKSGLPSDRFSAERTGGSVSTLTIQRTQQEDSAVYLCASRSSTGSNQPQHFGDGTRLSIL.

The V gene is TRBV20-1, the J gene TRBJ2-5, with D hard to call. The CDR3 has 12 residues. CDR1 DFQATT and CDR2 SNEGSKA come from the germline V gene (reference sequence). V lost 3 bases and J 0 bases, leaving 5 bases between the germline ends. The CDR3 reads CSASWYQETQYF. CDR3 nucleotide sequence: TGCAGTGCTAGTTGGTACCAAGAGACCCAGTACTTC.

The V and J genes are TRBV19 and TRBJ2-1; 8 positions agree with TRBD1. The CDR3 is made up of 15 amino acids. Germline CDR1 is LNHDA and CDR2 is SQIVND (reference sequence). J gave up 9 bases and V 5 bases, and 12 bases lay outside the gene matches. CDR3 sequence reads: CASSPRLDRVAEQFF. As DNA, the CDR3 is TGTGCCAGTAGTCCGCGATTGGACAGGGTGGCTGAGCAGTTCTTC.

The chain has TRBV20-1 and TRBJ2-1; the match to TRBD2 covers 8 bases. The CDR3 covers 14 residues. The V and J ends lost 6 bases and 4 bases, in that order; junction bases with no gene match: 8. Looked up from germline, CDR1 is DFQATT and CDR2 is SNEGSKA (reference sequence). In DNA, the CDR3 is TGCAGTGCGGACGGGGGGGCGGTGTACAATGAGCAGTTCTTC. It encodes CSADGGAVYNEQFF.

The chain has TRBV5-1 and TRBJ2-1; D remains ambiguous. Germline V CDR1 and CDR2: SGHRS, YFSETQ. The CDR3 has 12 amino acids. V lost 4 bases, J lost 9 bases, and 11 bases lay in between. The CDR3 sequence is CASSPWGSEQFF. The DNA of the CDR3 is TGCGCCAGCAGCCCGTGGGGAAGTGAGCAGTTCTTC. The variable domain in full, completed from reference TRBV5-1 and TRBJ2-1, reads KAGVTQTPRYLIKTRGQQVTLSCSPISGHRSVSWYQQTPGQGLQFLFEYFSETQRNKGNFPGRFSGRQFSNSRSEMNVSTLELGDSALYLCASSPWGSEQFFGPGTRLTVL.

This clonotype was detected only a few times. This chain joins TRBV7-9 and TRBJ2-7; TRBD2 matches 7 bases. The germline V gene encodes CDR1 SEHNR and CDR2 FQNEAQ (reference sequence). This CDR3 region has 16 residues. The trim removed 5 bases at V and 4 bases at J, leaving 14 bases unmatched. CDR3 protein: CASSPGRRLAPYEQYF. CDR3 nucleotides: TGTGCCAGCAGCCCAGGCCGCAGACTAGCTCCTTACGAGCAGTACTTC.

The table lists this clonotype with many counts. The chain links TRBV7-6 to TRBJ1-1, with 7 positions matching TRBD1. Per germline, CDR1 SGHVS and CDR2 FNYEAQ. The CDR3 sequence is 16 residues long. V lost 2 bases, J lost 1 base, and 7 bases stayed unmatched. CDR3 amino acids: CASSLNKQGRNTEAFF. The CDR3 DNA reads TGTGCCAGCAGCTTAAATAAACAGGGGCGGAACACTGAAGCTTTCTTT.

This clonotype came up a few times. The V and J genes are TRBV14 and TRBJ2-7, with 8 positions matching TRBD1. This CDR3 is 16 amino acids long. Germline lookup yields CDR1 SGHDN and CDR2 FVKESK. The J segment lost 3 bases and the V segment lost 1 base, leaving 8 bases of the junction unmatched. The DNA of the CDR3 is TGTGCCAGCAGCCAAGGACCGGGACAGGTTTTCTACGAGCAGTACTTC. It encodes CASSQGPGQVFYEQYF.

This clonotype was observed a handful of times. V and J are TRBV27 and TRBJ1-1; possibly TRBD1 for D (6 bases). The CDR3 is 14 amino acids. V lost 5 bases, J lost 6 bases, and 16 bases lay in between. CDR1 is MNHEY, CDR2 SMNVEV, per germline (reference sequence). CDR3 residues: CASSPDSGDSEAFF. CDR3 bases: TGTGCCAGCAGTCCGGACAGTGGGGATTCTGAAGCTTTCTTT.